Presented here are 12 T cell receptor beta chains from one specimen sequenced in a study of identical twins (dated by TCRdb to about 2016). The library was obtained by 5' RACE. The sequencer was an Illumina HiSeq 2000. The public reads were reanalyzed by TCRdb: fastp trimming at Q25, MiXCR alignment, in-frame beta chains only. Each CDR3 protein appears once, grouped with its most common genes and DNA. Across this sample there are about 890,000 distinct CDR3 sequences, with around an eighth seen only once. The ten biggest clones cover around 1.5% of the sample. These sequences were also reported in another study, on yellow fever vaccine responses in identical twins.

Specimen: PBMCs. The receptors stem from a woman between 18 and 29 years old in good health.

The rearrangement uses TRBV20-1 and TRBJ1-1, with D possibly TRBD1 on 6 matching bases. This CDR3 has 15 amino acids. V shed 3 bases and J shed 1 base, with 15 bases lying between them. CDR1 and CDR2 from the germline V gene are DFQATT and SNEGSKA (reference sequence). The CDR3 region is CSASSIGQPNTEAFF. The CDR3 DNA follows: TGCAGTGCTAGTTCCATCGGACAGCCGAACACTGAAGCTTTCTTT.

This clonotype was detected ten times or more. V usage is TRBV12-3 or TRBV12-4 and J usage is TRBJ1-2; D may be TRBD1 (6 bases). The CDR3 spans 15 residues. V lost 4 bases, J lost 4 bases, and 16 bases lay in between. The CDR3 DNA reads as TGTGCCAGCAGTTCTCCCGGAGCGGGGGCCTATGGCTACACCTTC. Translating gives CASSSPGAGAYGYTF.

This clonotype was found a few times. The DNA of the CDR3 is TGCGCCAGCAGTGAGGCAGGGGTTTATACACCCCTCCACTTT. Amino acids: CASSEAGVYTPLHF. The chain employs TRBV10-1 and TRBJ1-6; perhaps TRBD1 as D (6 bases). V lost 2 bases, J lost 11 bases, and 13 bases lay in between. The CDR3 has 14 amino acids. Germline loops: CDR1 WNHNN, CDR2 SYGVQD (reference sequence).

This clonotype was counted many times. The V gene is TRBV12-3 or TRBV12-4, the J gene TRBJ2-1; TRBD2 aligns across 8 bases. CDR3 length: 16 residues. V gave up 3 bases and J gave up 1 base; unmatched junction bases: 5. The CDR3 bases are TGTGCCAGCAGTTTTGTAGCGGGGTTATCCTACAATGAGCAGTTCTTC. Amino acids: CASSFVAGLSYNEQFF.

This clonotype occurred a few times. The chain links TRBV18 to TRBJ2-7, with a weak D call TRBD1 (6 bases). The CDR3 is 17 amino acids. V dropped 3 bases and J dropped 1 base, with 19 bases sitting between them. CDR1 and CDR2 (germline): KGHSH, LQKENI. DNA for the CDR3: TGTGCCAGCTCACCGGGTCAGGGGCTAGGTTTGTCCTACGAGCAGTACGTC. This translates into CASSPGQGLGLSYEQYV.

The J gene is TRBJ1-1, the V gene TRBV2; D perhaps matches TRBD1 (5 bases). This CDR3 region has 15 residues. The V gene's germline CDR1 is SNHLY and CDR2 FYNNEI. V lost 1 base to trimming and J lost 5 bases, with 14 bases between them. The CDR3 nucleotides read TGTGCCAGCAGTGAAGAGGGGATGGGTCGGACTGAAGCTTTCTTT. The encoded protein is CASSEEGMGRTEAFF.

This clonotype was seen more than once but under ten times. J is TRBJ1-4 and V is TRBV11-2; 8 bases align to TRBD1. V was clipped by 5 bases and J by 7 bases; unmatched bases: 12. Germline-derived CDR1 and CDR2 are SGHAT and FQNNGV. The CDR3 runs 16 residues. The CDR3 reads CASSLDRASGGEKLFF. The CDR3 DNA follows: TGTGCCAGCAGCCTGGACAGGGCGTCTGGGGGTGAAAAACTGTTTTTT.

The chain carries TRBV18 and TRBJ1-1; TRBD1 aligns across 7 bases. Losses at the gene ends were 5 bases for V and 4 bases for J; bases not matched to a gene: 7. CDR1 KGHSH and CDR2 LQKENI come from the germline V gene. The CDR3 loop spans 14 amino acids. CDR3 nucleotides: TGTGCCAGCTCATCCCAGGGGGTTAGCACTGAAGCTTTCTTT. This sequence encodes CASSSQGVSTEAFF.

This clonotype was counted a few times. The chain couples TRBV6-2 or TRBV6-3 to TRBJ2-5; weak D call: TRBD1 (6 bases). V lost 6 bases, J lost 2 bases, and 16 bases lay in between. The germline V gene has CDR1 MNHEY and CDR2 SVGEGT. This CDR3 is 15 amino acids long. DNA of the CDR3: TGTGCCAGCAGCCCCAACAGGGTGGTGCAAGAGACCCAGTACTTC. Protein product: CASSPNRVVQETQYF.

The chain employs TRBV5-1 and TRBJ2-2; a possible D gene is TRBD2 (5 bases). This CDR3 is 16 amino acids long. Looked up from germline, CDR1 is SGHRS and CDR2 is YFSETQ. With 0 bases removed from V and 2 bases from J, the gap between germline ends came to 11 bases. CDR3 sequence: CASSLVWEINTGELFF. CDR3 bases: TGCGCCAGCAGCTTGGTATGGGAGATCAACACCGGGGAGCTGTTTTTT.

The V call is TRBV7-9, the J call TRBJ2-5; 8 bases are a match to TRBD2. This CDR3 comprises 16 residues. Losses at the gene ends were 3 bases for V and 4 bases for J; bases not matched to a gene: 10. CDR1 is SEHNR and CDR2 is FQNEAQ in the germline V gene (reference sequence). The CDR3: CASSFAAGGRGETQYF. The CDR3 DNA sequence: TGTGCCAGCAGCTTTGCGGCGGGGGGCCGGGGAGAGACCCAGTACTTC.

The V and J genes are TRBV6-2 or TRBV6-3 and TRBJ2-1; 11 nucleotides agree with TRBD2. CDR1 MNHEY and CDR2 SVGEGT come from the germline V gene. The junction had 22 bases not matched to a gene; V was cut back by 2 bases and J by 10 bases. This CDR3 contains 20 residues. This CDR3 is CASSYGAPYLILAGAREQFF. The DNA of the CDR3 is TGTGCCAGCAGTTACGGGGCCCCCTACCTCATACTAGCGGGAGCGAGGGAGCAGTTCTTC.